This record looks at one T cell receptor (beta chain) sequence and its context. As yet, its antigen is unknown. The CDR3 runs to 14 residues. Trimming removed 5 bases at V and 6 bases at J, with 15 bases between. Germline lookup yields CDR1 SGHRS and CDR2 YFSETQ. The template was RNA from unsorted bulk tissue. Between August and November 2014, newly diagnosed, chemotherapy-naive lung cancer patients underwent thoracic surgery in China. This specimen comes from a study of tumor and adjacent non-tumor tissue in lung cancer. Study details: Stage I to III disease affected about ten men and about five women aged 31 to 76.

The library came from three nested PCR rounds adapted from ARM-PCR protocols. From the multiplex PCR reads, TCRdb called clonotypes with MiXCR, one entry per CDR3 protein. This sample has more than 95,000 distinct CDR3 sequences, with 60% to 70% found just once. The study's findings and limits: TCR diversity was significantly greater in tumor than normal lung tissue.

The rearrangement uses TRBV5-1 and TRBJ2-1; no reliable D call. This TCR came from a man between 25 and 39 years old with non-small cell lung cancer. The sample was lung tumor tissue. In DNA, the CDR3 is TGCGCCAGCAGTCCCTGGGTACCCCTCAATGAGCAGTTCTTC. Its protein is CASSPWVPLNEQFF.